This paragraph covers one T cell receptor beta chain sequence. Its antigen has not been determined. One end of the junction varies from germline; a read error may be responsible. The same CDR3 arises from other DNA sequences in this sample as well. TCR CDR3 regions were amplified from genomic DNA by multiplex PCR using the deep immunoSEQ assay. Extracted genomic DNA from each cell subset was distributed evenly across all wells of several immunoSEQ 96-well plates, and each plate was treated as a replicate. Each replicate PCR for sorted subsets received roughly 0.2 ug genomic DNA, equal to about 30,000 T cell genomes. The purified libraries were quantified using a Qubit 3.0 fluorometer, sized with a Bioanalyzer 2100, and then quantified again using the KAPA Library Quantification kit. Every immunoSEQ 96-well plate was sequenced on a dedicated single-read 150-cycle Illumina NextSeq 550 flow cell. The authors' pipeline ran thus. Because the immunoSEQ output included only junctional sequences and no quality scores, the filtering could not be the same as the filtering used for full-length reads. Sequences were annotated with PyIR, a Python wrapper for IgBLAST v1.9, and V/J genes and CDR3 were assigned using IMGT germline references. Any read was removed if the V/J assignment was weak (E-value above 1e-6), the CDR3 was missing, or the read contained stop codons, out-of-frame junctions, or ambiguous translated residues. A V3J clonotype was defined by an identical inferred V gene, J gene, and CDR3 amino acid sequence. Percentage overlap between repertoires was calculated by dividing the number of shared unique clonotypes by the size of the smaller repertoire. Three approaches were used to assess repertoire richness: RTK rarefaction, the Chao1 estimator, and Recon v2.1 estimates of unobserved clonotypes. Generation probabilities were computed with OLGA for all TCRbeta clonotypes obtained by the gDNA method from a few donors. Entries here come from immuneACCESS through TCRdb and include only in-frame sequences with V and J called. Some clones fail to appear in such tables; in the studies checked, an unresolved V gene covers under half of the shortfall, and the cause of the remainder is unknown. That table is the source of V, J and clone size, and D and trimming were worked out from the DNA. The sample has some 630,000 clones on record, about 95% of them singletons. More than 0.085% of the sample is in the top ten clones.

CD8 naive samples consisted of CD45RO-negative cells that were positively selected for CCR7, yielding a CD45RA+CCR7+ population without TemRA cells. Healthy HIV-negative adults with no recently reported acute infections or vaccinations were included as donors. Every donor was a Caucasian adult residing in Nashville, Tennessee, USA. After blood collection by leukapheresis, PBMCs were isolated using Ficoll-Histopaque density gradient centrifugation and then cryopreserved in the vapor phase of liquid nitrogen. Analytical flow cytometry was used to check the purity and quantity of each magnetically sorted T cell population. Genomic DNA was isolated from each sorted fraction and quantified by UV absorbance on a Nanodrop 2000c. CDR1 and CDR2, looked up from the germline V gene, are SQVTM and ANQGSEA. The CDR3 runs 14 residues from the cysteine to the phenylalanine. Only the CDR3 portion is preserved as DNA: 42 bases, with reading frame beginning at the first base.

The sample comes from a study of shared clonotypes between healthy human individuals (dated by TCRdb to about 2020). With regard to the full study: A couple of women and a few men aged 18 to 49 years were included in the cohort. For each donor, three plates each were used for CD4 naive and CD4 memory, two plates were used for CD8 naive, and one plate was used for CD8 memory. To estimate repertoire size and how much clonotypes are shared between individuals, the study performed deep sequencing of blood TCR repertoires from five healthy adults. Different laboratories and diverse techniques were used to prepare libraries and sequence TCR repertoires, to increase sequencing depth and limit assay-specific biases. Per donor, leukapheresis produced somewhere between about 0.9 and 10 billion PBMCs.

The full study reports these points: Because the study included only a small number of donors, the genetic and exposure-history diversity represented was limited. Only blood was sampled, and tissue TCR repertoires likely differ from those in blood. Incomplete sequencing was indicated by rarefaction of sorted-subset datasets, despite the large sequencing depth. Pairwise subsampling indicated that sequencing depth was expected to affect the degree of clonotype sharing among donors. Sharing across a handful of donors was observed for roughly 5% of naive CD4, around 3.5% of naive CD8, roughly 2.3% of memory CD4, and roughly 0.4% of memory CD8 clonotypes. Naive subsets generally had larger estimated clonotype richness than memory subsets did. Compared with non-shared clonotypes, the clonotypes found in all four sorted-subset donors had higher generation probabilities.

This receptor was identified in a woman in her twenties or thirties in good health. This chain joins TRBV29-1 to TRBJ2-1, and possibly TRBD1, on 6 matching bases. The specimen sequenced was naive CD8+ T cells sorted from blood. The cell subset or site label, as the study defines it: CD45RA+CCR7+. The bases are TGCAGTGTTGACCAGGGGAGCTCCTACAATGAGCAGTTCTTC. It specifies CSVDQGSSYNEQFF.